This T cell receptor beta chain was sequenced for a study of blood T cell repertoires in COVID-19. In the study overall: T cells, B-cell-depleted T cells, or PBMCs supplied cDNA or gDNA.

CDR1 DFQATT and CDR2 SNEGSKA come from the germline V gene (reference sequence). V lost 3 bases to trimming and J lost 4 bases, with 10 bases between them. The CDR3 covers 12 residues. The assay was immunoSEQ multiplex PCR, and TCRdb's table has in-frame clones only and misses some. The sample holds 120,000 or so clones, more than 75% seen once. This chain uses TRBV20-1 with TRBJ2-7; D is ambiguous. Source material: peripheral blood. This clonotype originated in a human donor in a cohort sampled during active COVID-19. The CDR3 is CSASGQRYEQYF. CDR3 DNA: TGCAGTGCTAGTGGGCAGCGTTACGAGCAGTACTTC.